The 29 T cell receptor beta chains in this list originate from one sample, sequenced in a study of T cells in Graves' hyperthyroidism and ophthalmopathy. RNA transcripts were the template for amplifying TCR beta CDR3 regions. Researchers ran a first-round RT-PCR on the TCR CDR3 using the HTBI primer set. Via MiXCR, TCRdb re-called the multiplex PCR reads, giving one row per CDR3 protein. Of hundreds of thousands of distinct CDR3 sequences listed, about 14% are singletons. Sequenced input: blood. These receptors were collected from a woman aged 45-60 years with Graves' ophthalmopathy.

This clonotype was observed at least ten times. The rearrangement joins TRBV4-1 to TRBJ2-7; TRBD2 aligns across 10 bases. The germline V gene encodes CDR1 MGHRA and CDR2 YSYEKL. V lost 0 bases, J lost 3 bases, and 11 bases stayed unmatched. The CDR3 extends over 18 amino acids. The chain's CDR3 is CASSQDTFTAGGDYEQYF. CDR3 in DNA: TGCGCCAGCAGCCAAGATACGTTCACAGCGGGAGGGGACTACGAGCAGTACTTC.

As for this clonotype: A much larger clone lies a single base off, so this may be a read error. The V and J genes are TRBV12-3 or TRBV12-4 and TRBJ1-6, with TRBD1 matching over 7 bases. The CDR3 is made up of 15 amino acids. V trimming: 1 base; J trimming: 6 bases; junction bases outside the gene matches: 3. The CDR3 loop reads CASSLGQGGNSPLHF. CDR3 nucleotides: TGTGCCAGCAGTTTAGGACAGGGCGGTAATTCACCCCTCCACTTT.

The V gene is TRBV5-6, the J gene TRBJ2-3, with TRBD1 as a possible D gene (6 bases). V lost 4 bases and J 2 bases, leaving 11 bases between the germline ends. CDR1 is SGHDT and CDR2 is YYEEEE in the germline V gene. The CDR3 is 14 amino acids. The CDR3 sequence: CASSRDRTTDTQYF. The CDR3 DNA sequence: TGTGCCAGCAGCCGAGACAGGACCACAGATACGCAGTATTTT.

The chain combines TRBV28 with TRBJ2-3, with D possibly called TRBD1 or TRBD2 (5 bases each). CDR3 length equals 16 residues. V lost 5 bases to trimming and J lost 0 bases, with 15 bases between them. Looked up from germline, CDR1 is MDHEN and CDR2 is SYDVKM. The chain's CDR3 is CASSPLWGTSTDTQYF. The CDR3, as DNA: TGTGCCAGCAGTCCTCTCTGGGGGACCAGCACAGATACGCAGTATTTT. Using reference TRBV28 and TRBJ2-3 for the parts outside the CDR3, the full variable domain is DVKVTQSSRYLVKRTGEKVFLECVQDMDHENMFWYRQDPGLGLRLIYFSYDVKMKEKGDIPEGYSVSREKKERFSLILESASTNQTSMYLCASSPLWGTSTDTQYFGPGTRLTVL.

At least ten counts were recorded for this clonotype. This CDR3 reads CASSPRSAVPYNEQFF. In DNA form, the CDR3 reads TGTGCCAGCTCACCACGATCCGCAGTACCTTACAATGAGCAGTTCTTC. The chain has TRBV18 and TRBJ2-1; D call uncertain. This CDR3 contains 16 residues. Germline CDR1 reads KGHSH; CDR2 reads LQKENI. V lost 1 base and J lost 4, with 14 bases in between.

This chain connects TRBV24-1 to TRBJ2-1; a weak D match, TRBD2 (5 bases). V lost 0 bases, J lost 3 bases, and 11 bases lay in between. The CDR3 runs to 16 residues. CDR1 and CDR2 from the germline V gene are KGHDR and SFDVKD. The CDR3 coding sequence is TGTGCCACCAGTGATTTGAAGCGGCCTTACTACAATGAGCAGTTCTTC. It codes for CATSDLKRPYYNEQFF.

This clonotype was observed many times. V usage is TRBV2 and J usage is TRBJ2-5; 7 positions agree with TRBD1. Germline V CDR1 and CDR2: SNHLY, FYNNEI. Trimming removed 5 bases from V and 10 bases from J; junction bases left unmatched: 4. The CDR3 totals 11 residues. The CDR3 nucleotides read TGTGCCAGCAGTAGAGGACAGGTCCAGTACTTC. Protein: CASSRGQVQYF.

The table lists this clonotype with many counts. Sequence at one end of the junction differs from germline and may be a read error. The chain employs TRBV12-5 and TRBJ1-5; possible D gene TRBD1, 6 bases. Germline V CDR1 and CDR2: LGHNT, FRNRAP. This CDR3 comprises 15 residues. CDR3 DNA sequence: TGTGCTAGTGGATTGGACAGAGCGAGCAATCAGCCCCAGCATTTT. Its protein is CASGLDRASNQPQHF.

Concerning this clonotype: A much larger clone is a single base away; this may be a read error. CDR3 loop: CASSVRGSDYEQYF. In DNA form, the CDR3 reads TGTGCCAGCAGTGTCCGGGGATCCGACTACGAGCAGTACTTC. This chain links TRBV28 with TRBJ2-7, with D possibly matching TRBD2 (5 bases). This CDR3 contains 14 residues. Germline assignment: CDR1 MDHEN and CDR2 SYDVKM. V was shortened by 5 bases and J by 3 bases, with 14 bases between the two germline ends.

This clonotype was recorded many times. The chain employs TRBV28 and TRBJ2-7, with D tentatively TRBD1 (6 bases). Trimming stripped 6 bases from V and 2 bases from J, with 26 bases between. The CDR3 totals 18 residues. In germline, CDR1 is MDHEN, CDR2 SYDVKM. The CDR3: CASSSVIEGSRGAYEQYF. CDR3 coding DNA: TGTGCCAGCAGCTCCGTAATTGAGGGCTCCAGGGGAGCCTACGAGCAGTACTTC. The full variable domain, its missing parts supplied by reference TRBV28 and TRBJ2-7, is DVKVTQSSRYLVKRTGEKVFLECVQDMDHENMFWYRQDPGLGLRLIYFSYDVKMKEKGDIPEGYSVSREKKERFSLILESASTNQTSMYLCASSSVIEGSRGAYEQYFGPGTRLTVT.

The table lists this clonotype with a few counts. The rearrangement uses TRBV2 and TRBJ2-3; D gene unclear. Trimming took 7 bases from V and 2 from J, leaving 10 bases between them. Germline assignment: CDR1 SNHLY and CDR2 FYNNEI. The CDR3 sequence is 13 residues long. This CDR3 reads CASMLESTDTQYF. The CDR3 nucleotides are TGTGCCAGCATGTTAGAATCCACAGATACGCAGTATTTT.

This chain uses TRBV28 with TRBJ2-1; tentatively, D is TRBD2 (5 bases). V lost 2 bases and J 15 bases, leaving 14 bases between the germline ends. CDR1 and CDR2 (germline): MDHEN, SYDVKM. This CDR3 is built from 12 residues. CDR3 sequence reads: CASSLLGLNSFF. The CDR3 coding sequence is TGTGCCAGCAGTTTACTTGGACTCAATTCGTTCTTC.

The rearrangement uses TRBV19 and TRBJ2-1, with D possibly being TRBD2 (6 bases). Germline assignment: CDR1 LNHDA and CDR2 SQIVND (reference sequence). Trimming stripped 4 bases from V and 8 bases from J, with 21 bases between. This CDR3 has 16 amino acids. CDR3 region: CASSRRGAAPGDEQFF. The CDR3 region has the DNA TGTGCCAGTAGTAGGAGAGGGGCGGCCCCGGGGGATGAGCAGTTCTTC.

With respect to this clonotype: One junction end does not reproduce the germline sequence, and a read error may be involved. The V gene is TRBV18, the J gene TRBJ2-5; D is possibly TRBD2 (5 bases). Germline assignment: CDR1 KGHSH and CDR2 LQKENI. This CDR3 is 13 amino acids long. CDR3 loop: CASSPTGNFLHDF. CDR3 DNA sequence: TGTGCCAGCTCACCAACCGGGAACTTTCTTCACGACTTC.

In its sample, this clonotype was seen many times. The CDR3 DNA follows: TGTGCCATCAGCGAACAGGGGGCTGGGTACGAGCAGTACTTC. Its protein is CAISEQGAGYEQYF. V usage is TRBV10-3 and J usage is TRBJ2-7; 9 bases are shared with TRBD1. This CDR3 region has 14 residues. The junction had 7 bases not matched to a gene; V was cut back by 6 bases and J by 4 bases. The germline CDR1 and CDR2 sequences are ENHRY and SYGVKD.

This clonotype was seen repeatedly, ten times or more. J is TRBJ2-1 and V is TRBV6-2 or TRBV6-3; no reliable D call. The V gene's germline CDR1 is MNHEY and CDR2 SVGEGT. The V and J ends lost 5 bases and 3 bases respectively, with 17 bases between them. CDR3 length: 16 amino acids. For the CDR3, the DNA is TGTGCCAGCAGTCACCTGATGGGGTGGGACTACAATGAGCAGTTCTTC. Protein: CASSHLMGWDYNEQFF.

This clonotype was found a few times. CDR3 amino acids: CASWALKGNQPQHF. CDR3 in DNA: TGTGCCAGTTGGGCCCTGAAGGGCAATCAGCCCCAGCATTTT. This rearrangement joins TRBV19 to TRBJ1-5; D is ambiguous. Germline V CDR1 and CDR2: LNHDA, SQIVND (reference sequence). Trimming cost V 8 bases and J 2 bases, with 13 bases left between them. This CDR3 has 14 residues.

In this sample, this clonotype turned up a few times. The chain carries TRBV2 and TRBJ2-4; 8 nucleotides match TRBD2. The ends lost 2 bases at V and 4 bases at J; junction bases unmatched: 7. The CDR3 totals 16 residues. Germline CDR1 reads SNHLY; CDR2 reads FYNNEI. The CDR3 coding sequence is TGTGCCAGCAGTGAATCGGCGGGAGGCCCTAAAAACATTCAGTACTTC. Its translation: CASSESAGGPKNIQYF.

This clonotype came up many times. The chain carries TRBV11-2 and TRBJ1-4, with 9 bases matching TRBD1. Trimming removed 5 bases from V and 7 bases from J; junction bases left unmatched: 5. The CDR3 length is 14 residues. Germline V gives CDR1 SGHAT, CDR2 FQNNGV. CDR3 in DNA: TGTGCCAGCAGCCCGGGACAGGGAGCTGAAAAACTGTTTTTT. Amino acid sequence: CASSPGQGAEKLFF.

To note about this clonotype: This probably arose from a read error, given a far larger clone one base away. This chain uses TRBV12-3 or TRBV12-4 with TRBJ2-3; no definite D call. The CDR3 contains 12 residues. For the CDR3, the DNA is TGTGCCAGCAGTCCCCGATCAGATACGCAGTGTTTT. It is translated as CASSPRSDTQCF.

The rearrangement links TRBV5-1 to TRBJ2-7; possibly TRBD2 for D (5 bases). V was cut by 0 bases and J by 0 bases, with 10 bases left in between. The CDR3 covers 15 residues. Germline V gene data show CDR1 as SGHRS and CDR2 as YFSETQ. The CDR3 region is CASSLVSGISYEQYF. The CDR3 DNA sequence: TGCGCCAGCAGCTTGGTTTCGGGGATCTCCTACGAGCAGTACTTC.

The table lists this clonotype with many counts. The V call is TRBV7-3, the J call TRBJ2-7; D remains unclear. The CDR3 runs 14 residues. Trimming removed 3 bases from V and 6 bases from J, with 15 bases in between. Germline values: CDR1 SGHTA, CDR2 FQGTGA. CDR3 protein: CASSLAPGLTEQYF. In nucleotides, the CDR3 is TGTGCCAGCAGCTTGGCCCCCGGTCTCACCGAGCAGTACTTC.

This clonotype was observed at least ten times. The DNA of the CDR3 is TGCGCCAGCAGTCGCGACAGGGCTGGGGCCAACGTCCTGACTTTC. This sequence encodes CASSRDRAGANVLTF. J is TRBJ2-6 and V is TRBV5-1; 7 bases agree with TRBD1. Germline V gene sequence: CDR1 SGHRS, CDR2 YFSETQ. V trimming: 5 bases; J trimming: 2 bases; junction bases outside the gene matches: 4. The CDR3 consists of 15 residues.

This clonotype was counted at least ten times. The chain recombines TRBV14 with TRBJ2-1, with D tentatively TRBD2 (6 bases). The germline V gene encodes CDR1 SGHDN and CDR2 FVKESK. V dropped 1 base and J dropped 4 bases, with 8 bases sitting between them. This CDR3 has 14 residues. The CDR3 nucleotides read TGTGCCAGCAGCCAAGGGACTAAATACAATGAGCAGTTCTTC. Translation gives CASSQGTKYNEQFF.

Only one count was recorded for this clonotype. The chain links TRBV6-1 to TRBJ2-7; 7 bases map to TRBD2. Germline loops: CDR1 MNHNS, CDR2 SASEGT. The V gene end was trimmed by 7 bases and the J gene end by 3 bases; junction bases not matched to a gene: 12. This CDR3 comprises 15 residues. CDR3 residues: CASIPGGEGDYEQYF. The DNA of the CDR3 is TGTGCCAGCATCCCGGGGGGAGAAGGGGACTACGAGCAGTACTTC.

Ten or more counts support this clonotype. This chain connects TRBV7-9 to TRBJ2-1; D gene uncertain. This CDR3 has 16 residues. Trimming left V 0 bases short and J 8 bases short, with 17 bases between. The V gene's germline CDR1 is SEHNR and CDR2 FQNEAQ (reference sequence). The CDR3 reads CASSLALPGSGDEQFF. CDR3 in DNA: TGTGCCAGCAGCTTAGCTCTTCCTGGCTCCGGCGATGAGCAGTTCTTC.

The gene calls are TRBV29-1 and TRBJ1-3, with TRBD1 matching 9 bases. The V and J ends lost 1 base and 3 bases, in that order; junction bases with no gene match: 7. There are 16 residues in the CDR3. In germline, CDR1 is SQVTM, CDR2 ANQGSEA. The CDR3 loop is CSVEASGTGFGNTIYF. Written as DNA, the CDR3 is TGCAGCGTTGAAGCTTCCGGGACAGGGTTTGGAAACACCATATATTTT.

This clonotype has a count of ten or more. The rearrangement links TRBV20-1 to TRBJ2-5; D may correspond to TRBD1 or TRBD2 (6 bases each). Germline CDR1 and CDR2: DFQATT and SNEGSKA (reference sequence). V was pared by 3 bases and J by 2 bases, with 16 bases between. This CDR3 region has 15 residues. CDR3 residues: CSASGGWRDQETQYF. The CDR3, as DNA: TGCAGTGCTAGCGGGGGCTGGAGGGATCAAGAGACCCAGTACTTC.

This clonotype was seen at least ten times. The rearrangement uses TRBV6-2 or TRBV6-3 and TRBJ2-6; 15 bases fit TRBD2. Germline V CDR1 and CDR2: MNHEY, SVGEGT. This CDR3 spans 19 amino acids. Losses at the gene ends were 6 bases for V and 0 bases for J; bases not matched to a gene: 6. CDR3 DNA sequence: TGTGCCAGCAGACCGGGACTAGCGGGAGGTCTCTCTGGGGCCAACGTCCTGACTTTC. It specifies CASRPGLAGGLSGANVLTF.